This T cell receptor (beta chain) was captured by sequencing in a study of response to subunit inactivated influenza vaccine. This clonotype was seen a handful of times. The antigen is undetermined. Trimming shortened V by 2 bases and J by 0 bases, and 13 bases separated the two germline ends. Germline CDR1 and CDR2: SGHTA and FQGNSA. The CDR3 is made up of 17 amino acids. Findings and caveats of the study: Each seasonal flu vaccination may recruit only limited new T cells, authors suggested.

TCRdb recomputed calls from the RT-PCR reads with MiXCR, one row per CDR3 protein. The table includes some 300,000 distinct CDR3 sequences, 22% detected once. The material sequenced was PBMCs from blood, taken approximately 22 months after vaccination. This chain connects TRBV7-2 to TRBJ1-4; TRBD1 might be the D (5 bases). This TCR was sampled from a man aged 50 to 69 who received an inactivated influenza vaccine. Written as DNA, the CDR3 is TGTGCCAGCAGCTTAAACGCACAGACAGCAACTAATGAAAAACTGTTTTTT. Amino acids: CASSLNAQTATNEKLFF.